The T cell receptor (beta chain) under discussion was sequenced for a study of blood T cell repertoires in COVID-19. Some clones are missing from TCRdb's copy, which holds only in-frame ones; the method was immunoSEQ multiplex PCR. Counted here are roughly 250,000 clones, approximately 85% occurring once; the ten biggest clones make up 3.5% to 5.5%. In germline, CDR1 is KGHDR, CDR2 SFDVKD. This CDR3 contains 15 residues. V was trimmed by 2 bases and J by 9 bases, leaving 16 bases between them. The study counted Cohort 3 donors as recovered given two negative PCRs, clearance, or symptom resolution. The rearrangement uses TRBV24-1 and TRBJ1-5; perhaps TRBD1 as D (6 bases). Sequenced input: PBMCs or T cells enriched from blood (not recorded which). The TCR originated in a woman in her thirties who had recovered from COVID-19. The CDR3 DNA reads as TGTGCCACCAGTGATTCACAGGGAACTGATGGGCCCCAGCATTTT. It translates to CATSDSQGTDGPQHF.